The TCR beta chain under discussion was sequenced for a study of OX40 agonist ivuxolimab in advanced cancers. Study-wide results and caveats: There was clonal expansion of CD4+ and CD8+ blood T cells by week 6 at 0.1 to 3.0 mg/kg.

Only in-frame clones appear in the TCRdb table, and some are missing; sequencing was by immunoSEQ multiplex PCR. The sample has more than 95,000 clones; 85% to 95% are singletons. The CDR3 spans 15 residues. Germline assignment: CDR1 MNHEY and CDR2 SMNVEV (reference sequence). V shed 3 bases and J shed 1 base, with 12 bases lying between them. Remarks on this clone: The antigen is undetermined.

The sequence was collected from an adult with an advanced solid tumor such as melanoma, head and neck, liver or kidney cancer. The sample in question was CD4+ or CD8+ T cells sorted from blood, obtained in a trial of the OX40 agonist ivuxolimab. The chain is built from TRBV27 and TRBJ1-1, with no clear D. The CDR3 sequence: CASSFSSGKNTEAFF. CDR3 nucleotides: TGTGCCAGCAGTTTCTCGTCGGGGAAGAACACTGAAGCTTTCTTT.